This T cell receptor (beta chain) is drawn from a study of T cells in tumors after PD-1 blockade. Looking at the study overall: A subset received ongoing vismodegib 150 mg daily alongside anti-PD-1 therapy. Study results and caveats: Blood contained about 40% of the tumor's TCR clonotypes.

Germline V gives CDR1 ENHRY, CDR2 SYGVKD. The CDR3 is made up of 14 amino acids. V lost 6 bases to trimming and J lost 5 bases, with 16 bases between them. Comment on this clone: Its antigen is as yet unknown.

Sequencing was performed with immunoSEQ multiplex PCR; in TCRdb, only in-frame clones are kept and a portion is missing. The sample carries under 75,000 clones, under 80% recorded once. This sequence joins TRBV10-3 and TRBJ2-5, with D unclear. The source was PBMCs, collected after anti-PD-1 treatment. The receptor was isolated from a human donor with basal cell carcinoma. CDR3 amino acids: CAISPSQNWETQYF. DNA for the CDR3: TGTGCCATCAGCCCCTCACAGAACTGGGAGACCCAGTACTTC.